This TCR beta chain is drawn from a study of T cell responses to AZD1222 COVID-19 vaccine (dated by TCRdb to the early 2020s). Describing the broader study: AZD1222 recipients with second doses at about 4 weeks or about 12 weeks were pooled, because spike-specific TCR depth and breadth did not differ between schedules. TCR sequencing covered approximately 230 trial participants: 207 given two doses of AZD1222 and approximately 25 given two doses of MenACWY control vaccine. Enrollment into the trials was organized by age into subgroups of 18-55, 56-69 and 70-plus years, and those subgroups contained approximately 150, 30 and 60 TCR-sequenced participants, respectively. Overall study results and their limits: A significant rise in spike-specific TCR breadth and depth was observed after two AZD1222 doses relative to day 0 and relative to MenACWY recipients. Vaccine-associated CD4 TCRs spanned the whole spike protein, with dominant responses in regions 160-218 and 743-854. Most participants were white British and females outnumbered males, and the authors suggested that clonal diversity may have been underestimated. Conclusions about previously exposed vaccinees are limited because only 6 or 7 AZD1222 recipients were SARS-CoV-2 seropositive at baseline. Nearly half of unique spike-specific TCRs reportedly recognized epitopes outside regions mutated in the B.1.351 and B.1.1.7 variants. Because no day 14 peak-response samples were available, repertoires were characterized only after the peak T cell response. The 56-69-year group was small, and its depth increase did not reach significance, likely because of low power.

Remarks on this clone: Its antigen is unknown. Base qualities are not recorded, but no much larger clone differs from it by a single base.

The time point label, as the study defines it: baseline before first vaccination. Samples from vaccinated people were obtained from the UK trials COV001 and COV002, which included a single-blind randomized controlled phase 2/3 trial of AZD1222 (ChAdOx1 nCoV-19) in healthy adults. Trial participant PBMC samples were collected at day 0 and day 28 after the second dose for TCRbeta chain sequencing. The CDR3 regions of human TCRbeta chains were subjected to immunosequencing. The authors processed their data as follows. TCRs in the repertoires were matched against a reference library of SARS-CoV-2-specific TCRs that had been generated with the MIRA antigen-specificity platform. Breadth was defined as the fraction of unique TCRs that were SARS-CoV-2-associated, and depth was defined as the fraction of total T cells that were SARS-CoV-2-associated. Using the MIRA data, each spike-specific TCR was assigned both to the spike region to which the TCR was reactive and to a CD4 or CD8 class. Log10-transformed breadth and depth values were compared by one-way ANOVA with Sidak's multiple comparisons tests. Not all clones reach the TCRdb copy of this immuneACCESS table, which keeps in-frame sequences only. Checked studies attribute under half of the gap to unresolved V genes and leave the rest unexplained. D and trimming come from the DNA, and the V and J calls and clone size come from that table. The sample includes 75,000 to 100,000 clones, with around 89% observed a single time. The ten largest clones represent less than 3.5% of the sample.

This material consisted of peripheral blood, taken on day 0 of AZD1222 vaccination. The source is an adult in good health.

The DNA sequence is given as TGTGCCAGCAATCCAGGGGGCCGGAATTCACCCCTCCACTTT. Its protein is CASNPGGRNSPLHF. The chain couples TRBV2 to TRBJ1-6, with 8 bases matching TRBD1. Trimming leaves V shorter by 7 bases and J shorter by 7 bases, with the junction holding 6 bases beyond the gene matches. The CDR3 sequence holds 14 residues, the cysteine and phenylalanine included. Only the CDR3 portion is preserved as DNA: 42 bases, with reading frame beginning at the first base. CDR1 and CDR2 are drawn from the germline V gene: SNHLY, FYNNEI.